Below, 29 T cell receptor beta chains from the same sample are listed, as sequenced in a study of blood T cell repertoires in COVID-19. TCRdb keeps only in-frame clones here, not all; method: immunoSEQ multiplex PCR. This table holds 60,000 or so clones, approximately 87% found once. The sequencing input was peripheral blood. These receptor sequences come from a man aged 55 to 69 with active or convalescent COVID-19.

The J gene is TRBJ1-5, the V gene TRBV28, with 7 bases identical to TRBD1. The CDR3 spans 13 residues. V gave up 4 bases and J gave up 5 bases; unmatched junction bases: 2. The germline V gene encodes CDR1 MDHEN and CDR2 SYDVKM. In DNA, the CDR3 is TGTGCCAGCAGTTCGGGACAGTATCAGCCCCAGCATTTT. Its protein product is CASSSGQYQPQHF.

This clone showed up just once. In nucleotides, the CDR3 is TGTGCCAGTAGTATTCGGACAGGGGGCGCATGGAATCAGCCCCAGCATTTT. Its protein product is CASSIRTGGAWNQPQHF. The chain employs TRBV19 and TRBJ1-5; 11 nucleotides align to TRBD1. The CDR3 contains 17 residues. The V gene's germline CDR1 is LNHDA and CDR2 SQIVND (reference sequence). With V trimmed by 3 bases and J by 4 bases, 8 bases remained unmatched. The full variable domain, with the rest looked up from reference TRBV19 and TRBJ1-5, is DGGITQSPKYLFRKEGQNVTLSCEQNLNHDAMYWYRQDPGQGLRLIYYSQIVNDFQKGDIAEGYSVSREKKESFPLTVTSAQKNPTAFYLCASSIRTGGAWNQPQHFGDGTRLSIL.

The chain links TRBV11-2 to TRBJ2-7, with D maybe TRBD2 (5 bases). CDR1 is SGHAT and CDR2 is FQNNGV in the germline V gene. The CDR3 loop spans 15 amino acids. V lost 1 base, J lost 7 bases, and 17 bases lay in between. For the CDR3, the DNA is TGTGCCAGCAGCTTAGCAGGCTTTTTCGGGGAAGAGCAGTACTTC. Translated, it gives CASSLAGFFGEEQYF.

The gene calls are TRBV19 and TRBJ2-3, with D possibly being TRBD2 (5 bases). This CDR3 has 15 amino acids. CDR1 LNHDA and CDR2 SQIVND come from the germline V gene (reference sequence). V lost 6 bases to trimming and J lost 2 bases, with 15 bases between them. CDR3 bases: TGTGCCAGTAGAGAATCGCGGGTGCCCACAGATACGCAGTATTTT. Its translation: CASRESRVPTDTQYF.

V and J are TRBV18 and TRBJ1-5; perhaps TRBD1 as D (6 bases). This CDR3 comprises 15 residues. Germline-derived CDR1 and CDR2 are KGHSH and LQKENI. Trimming took off 1 base at V and 3 bases at J, with 10 bases between the two ends. DNA for the CDR3: TGTGCCAGCTCACCACTCTCAGGGGACAATCAGCCCCAGCATTTT. It specifies CASSPLSGDNQPQHF.

The V and J genes are TRBV30 and TRBJ2-3, with TRBD1 as a possible D gene (5 bases). Trimming took 0 bases from V and 0 from J, leaving 13 bases between them. CDR1 GTSNPN and CDR2 SVGIG come from the germline V gene (reference sequence). This CDR3 is 16 amino acids long. The CDR3 reads CAWSVKGLRSTDTQYF. The CDR3 DNA sequence: TGTGCCTGGAGTGTAAAGGGGTTAAGGAGCACAGATACGCAGTATTTT.

The chain uses TRBV21-1 and TRBJ1-6; the tabulated D call, TRBD1, remains unverified against the DNA. TRBV21-1 is recorded as a pseudogene. The CDR3 is 17 amino acids. Written as DNA, the CDR3 is TGTGCCAGCAGCAAAGCCGTTGAGCAGGGTCTTCCCTCACCCCTCCACTTT. Translation gives CASSKAVEQGLPSPLHF.

This chain links TRBV3-1 (or the pseudogene TRBV3-2) with TRBJ1-2; D remains unclear. The germline V gene encodes CDR1 LGHDT and CDR2 YNNKEL (reference sequence). The V and J ends lost 1 base and 5 bases respectively, with 5 bases between them. The length of the CDR3 is 12 residues. The CDR3 DNA reads TGTGCCAGCAGCCAAGCCCTTTATGGCTACACCTTC. It translates to CASSQALYGYTF.

V usage is TRBV30 and J usage is TRBJ2-1; D is ambiguous. The CDR3 runs to 14 residues. The germline gives CDR1 GTSNPN, CDR2 SVGIG (reference sequence). V was shortened by 2 bases and J by 4 bases, with 12 bases between the two germline ends. CDR3 nucleotides: TGTGCCTGGAGTCCTGCTATCTTATACAATGAGCAGTTCTTC. Translated: CAWSPAILYNEQFF.

This clone was seen just once. The chain uses TRBV7-8 and TRBJ2-3; D possibly corresponds to TRBD1 (6 bases). Deletions cut 1 base from V and 0 bases from J, with 8 bases between. This CDR3 has 15 residues. The germline gives CDR1 SGHVS, CDR2 FQNEAQ. In DNA form, the CDR3 reads TGTGCCAGCAGCTTAGGGCAGGGGAGCACAGATACGCAGTATTTT. It translates to CASSLGQGSTDTQYF.

The rearrangement joins TRBV2 to TRBJ1-1; D uncertain. CDR1 SNHLY and CDR2 FYNNEI come from the germline V gene. Between the trimmed V and J ends, which lost 0 bases and 0 bases, there was a span of 8 bases. The CDR3 totals 15 residues. CDR3 sequence reads: CASSEAIDLNTEAFF. CDR3 DNA: TGTGCCAGCAGTGAAGCGATAGACTTGAACACTGAAGCTTTCTTT.

The genes are TRBV6-5 and TRBJ2-6; D is undetermined. In germline, CDR1 is MNHEY, CDR2 SVGAGI. This CDR3 is built from 15 residues. Trimming pared 2 bases from V and 0 bases from J, leaving 5 bases between. The CDR3 DNA reads as TGTGCCAGCAGTTACGAGAACTCTGGGGCCAACGTCCTGACTTTC. This gives the protein CASSYENSGANVLTF.

This chain joins TRBV28 and TRBJ1-3, with 8 bases lining up with TRBD1. The CDR3 runs 15 residues. Germline assignment: CDR1 MDHEN and CDR2 SYDVKM. V lost 5 bases to trimming and J lost 1 base; unmatched junction nucleotides: 4. In nucleotides, the CDR3 is TGTGCCAGCAGTCCCCGGACAGGGTCTGGAAACACCATATATTTT. Translation gives CASSPRTGSGNTIYF.

This sequence joins TRBV6-1 and TRBJ2-7; 11 positions agree with TRBD2. V was clipped by 0 bases and J by 3 bases; unmatched bases: 1. The CDR3 length is 15 residues. CDR1 is MNHNS and CDR2 is SASEGT in the germline V gene. CDR3 residues: CASSEAGTSGYEQYF. In nucleotides, the CDR3 is TGTGCCAGCAGTGAAGCGGGGACTAGCGGCTACGAGCAGTACTTC.

The V gene is TRBV10-3, the J gene TRBJ2-2; the D gene is possibly TRBD1 (6 bases). The germline V and J ends were trimmed by 11 bases and 1 base, with 14 bases remaining between them. The CDR3 is 14 residues long. Germline CDR1 ENHRY, CDR2 SYGVKD. The CDR3 DNA sequence: TGTGCCGTGACAGGCGTTCAGAACACCGGGGAGCTGTTTTTT. It yields the protein CAVTGVQNTGELFF.

The chain carries TRBV19 and TRBJ1-3; the D is unclear. Trimming removed 6 bases at V and 7 bases at J, with 19 bases between. The CDR3 totals 15 residues. Germline V CDR1 and CDR2: LNHDA, SQIVND (reference sequence). DNA of the CDR3: TGTGCCAGTAGAAACCTAAACCGGGAGTGGAACACCATATATTTT. Translated, it gives CASRNLNREWNTIYF.

The chain carries TRBV6-2 or TRBV6-3 and TRBJ1-1; no reliable D call. This CDR3 spans 15 amino acids. From germline, CDR1 is MNHEY and CDR2 SVGEGT. V was pared by 2 bases and J by 3 bases, with 13 bases between. This chain's CDR3 is CASSYVVRPYTEAFF. The CDR3 DNA reads as TGTGCCAGCAGTTACGTCGTCAGGCCTTACACTGAAGCTTTCTTT.

This chain links TRBV27 with TRBJ2-1; 8 bases fit TRBD1. CDR1 MNHEY and CDR2 SMNVEV come from the germline V gene (reference sequence). The CDR3 totals 13 residues. With V trimmed by 4 bases and J by 7 bases, 3 bases remained unmatched. The CDR3 region has the DNA TGTGCCAGCAGTTCGGACAGGGTGAATGAGCAGTTCTTC. The encoded protein is CASSSDRVNEQFF.

The chain links TRBV28 to TRBJ2-5; the D gene is possibly TRBD1 (6 bases). The V gene lost 10 bases and the J gene lost 7 bases, with 16 bases spanning the gap. The length of the CDR3 is 12 residues. Germline V gives CDR1 MDHEN, CDR2 SYDVKM. CDR3 amino acids: CATKDRLVTQYF. As DNA, the CDR3 is TGTGCCACCAAGGACAGATTGGTGACCCAGTACTTC.

A single count supports this clone. The chain couples TRBV29-1 to TRBJ2-3, with 11 bases matching TRBD2. The CDR3 length is 16 residues. After removal of 1 base from V and 3 bases from J, the junction contained 6 bases not matched to a gene. Germline V gene data show CDR1 as SQVTM and CDR2 as ANQGSEA. The CDR3 region has the DNA TGCAGCGTTGAAGGCCGACTAGCGGGACGTACAGATACGCAGTATTTT. Its protein product is CSVEGRLAGRTDTQYF.

This clone appeared a few times. The rearrangement uses TRBV11-2 and TRBJ1-2, with 8 bases identical to TRBD1. Germline CDR1 is SGHAT and CDR2 is FQNNGV. With V trimmed by 5 bases and J by 6 bases, 8 bases remained unmatched. The CDR3 extends over 14 amino acids. CDR3 nucleotide sequence: TGTGCCAGCAGCCTAAACGACAGGGGCCATGGCTACACCTTC. Translating it yields CASSLNDRGHGYTF.

This clone was seen just once. This chain links TRBV7-9 with TRBJ2-3; 7 nucleotides align to TRBD1. J gave up 1 base and V 5 bases, and 6 bases lay outside the gene matches. CDR1 is SEHNR and CDR2 is FQNEAQ in the germline V gene (reference sequence). The CDR3 extends over 15 amino acids. As DNA, the CDR3 is TGTGCCAGCAGCCCGCGAACAGGGGGCACAGATACGCAGTATTTT. Its protein product is CASSPRTGGTDTQYF.

V gene TRBV27 combines with J gene TRBJ2-3, with 15 positions matching TRBD2. Germline CDR1 is MNHEY and CDR2 is SMNVEV (reference sequence). The CDR3 consists of 18 residues. With V trimmed by 4 bases and J by 4 bases, 9 bases remained unmatched. The CDR3 is CASSYHGLAGGQADTQYF. Here the CDR3 DNA reads TGTGCCAGCAGTTACCACGGACTAGCGGGGGGGCAAGCAGATACGCAGTATTTT.

CDR3 DNA: TGTGCCGCCCGGACACAGAACACCGGGGAGCTGTTTTTT. Its translation: CAARTQNTGELFF. The chain links TRBV25-1 to TRBJ2-2, with a possible D match to TRBD1 (5 bases). The CDR3 has 13 amino acids. Germline CDR1 reads MGHDK; CDR2 reads SYGVNS. Trimming pared 11 bases from V and 1 base from J, leaving 11 bases between.

The CDR3 sequence: CASSFISVSQGGNEQFF. DNA of the CDR3: TGTGCCAGCAGTTTTATCAGTGTGAGTCAGGGGGGCAATGAGCAGTTCTTC. The chain employs TRBV27 and TRBJ2-1; possible D gene TRBD1, 7 bases. V lost 3 bases and J lost 6, with 21 bases in between. Germline V gene lookup returns CDR1 MNHEY and CDR2 SMNVEV (reference sequence). The CDR3 extends over 17 amino acids.

The chain has TRBV7-6 and TRBJ1-1; D is possibly TRBD1 (5 bases). There are 15 residues in the CDR3. V shed 1 base and J shed 4 bases, with 13 bases lying between them. The germline V gene encodes CDR1 SGHVS and CDR2 FNYEAQ. Written as DNA, the CDR3 is TGTGCCAGCAGCTTAGAGGACAATGGGGTCACTGAAGCTTTCTTT. Translated: CASSLEDNGVTEAFF.

The J gene is TRBJ2-4, the V gene TRBV7-2, with D perhaps TRBD1 (5 bases). V lost 4 bases to trimming and J lost 0 bases, with 13 bases between them. Looked up from germline, CDR1 is SGHTA and CDR2 is FQGNSA. There are 16 residues in the CDR3. This CDR3 reads CASSSRSTVAKNIQYF. The CDR3 DNA follows: TGTGCCAGCAGCTCGCGGTCGACAGTAGCCAAAAACATTCAGTACTTC. The whole variable domain, remainder taken from reference TRBV7-2 and TRBJ2-4, is GAGVSQSPSNKVTEKGKDVELRCDPISGHTALYWYRQSLGQGLEFLIYFQGNSAPDKSGLPSDRFSAERTGGSVSTLTIQRTQQEDSAVYLCASSSRSTVAKNIQYFGAGTRLSVL.

This chain connects TRBV7-2 to TRBJ1-6, with TRBD1 matching 8 bases. Germline trimming cut 1 base from V and 9 bases from J; bases unmatched to any gene: 8. Germline V lookup: CDR1 SGHTA, CDR2 FQGNSA. The CDR3 consists of 16 residues. The CDR3 spells CASSLGGQAWGSPLHF. Written as DNA, the CDR3 is TGTGCCAGCAGCTTAGGGGGACAGGCCTGGGGTTCACCCCTCCACTTT.

The gene calls are TRBV2 and TRBJ2-7; tentative D call: TRBD1 (6 bases). Germline CDR1 SNHLY, CDR2 FYNNEI. The ends were cut back, 4 bases at V and 2 bases at J, with 12 bases in the middle. CDR3 size: 14 residues. CDR3: CASSGQEVTYEQYF. Written as DNA, the CDR3 is TGTGCCAGCAGTGGACAGGAGGTCACCTACGAGCAGTACTTC.